This T cell receptor (beta chain) is drawn from a study of regulatory T cells in long-lasting Graves disease. Notes on the study in general: Public clonotype sharing was higher in persistent than newly diagnosed patients. Newly diagnosed patients had higher TCR diversity than persistent Graves' patients did.

In the case of this clonotype: Its antigen is still unknown.

Time point indicated: newly diagnosed GD, antithyroid drugs for less than 3 months. The TCR library used RNA extracted from PBMCs. Construction of the TCR beta libraries employed iRepertoire HTBI primers in conjunction with Arm-PCR of CDR3 regions. Original handling: Detected in the samples were around 62 TRBV and 12 to 15 TRBJ segments. TCRdb itself ran the multiplex PCR reads through MiXCR, one entry per CDR3 protein. In this record, the V and J calls reflect TCRdb's handling and not the investigators' own analysis. The table records 550,000 to 700,000 distinct CDR3 sequences, about 15% of them present only once. The CDR3 length is 14 residues. Germline assignment: CDR1 DFQATT and CDR2 SNEGSKA (reference sequence). Deletions cut 6 bases from V and 5 bases from J, with 19 bases between. These same data were also listed under a study on T cells in Graves' hyperthyroidism and ophthalmopathy. That paper adds: TCR CDR3 regions were first amplified by RT-PCR with HTBI primers.

The sequences come from peripheral blood mononuclear cells (PBMCs), collected at new diagnosis, from a patient treated with antithyroid drugs. The chain recombines TRBV20-1 with TRBJ1-2; D may be TRBD1 (5 bases). This clonotype originated in a man younger than 30 with Graves disease. The CDR3 DNA reads TGCAGTGCCCCCGAGCGGCAGGGCGGATATGGCTACACCTTC. This sequence encodes CSAPERQGGYGYTF.